The 10 T cell receptor beta chains presented below share a single source sample, sequenced in a study of cytomegalovirus exposure and HLA in healthy donors. Both 60 Vbeta primers and 13 Jbeta primers went into the PCR. Clones were sequenced by immunoSEQ multiplex PCR, and TCRdb holds only the in-frame ones, with some missing. The data contain some 130,000 clones, around 76% of them seen just once; the ten biggest clones take up 6% to 8%. Material for sequencing was PBMCs. The receptor source for this set is a male donor in good health and CMV-seronegative.

This chain uses TRBV18 with TRBJ2-7; the D gene is possibly TRBD1 (6 bases). The CDR3 is 11 residues long. The V and J ends lost 6 bases and 7 bases respectively, with 10 bases between them. Germline-derived CDR1 and CDR2 are KGHSH and LQKENI. CDR3 loop: CASSQQGEQYF. The DNA for the CDR3 is TGTGCCAGCTCTCAACAGGGAGAGCAGTACTTC.

The chain combines TRBV18 with TRBJ2-7; 11 bases fit TRBD2. This CDR3 comprises 17 residues. J gave up 4 bases and V 0 bases, and 8 bases lay outside the gene matches. The germline gives CDR1 KGHSH, CDR2 LQKENI. The CDR3, as DNA: TGTGCCAGCTCACCACCCGGGCTAGCGGGGGGTCAATACGAGCAGTACTTC. Residues: CASSPPGLAGGQYEQYF.

V is TRBV7-2 and J is TRBJ2-1; D is possibly TRBD2 (6 bases). The germline V gene encodes CDR1 SGHTA and CDR2 FQGNSA. V was trimmed by 4 bases and J by 6 bases, leaving 13 bases between them. CDR3 length: 14 residues. CDR3 DNA: TGTGCCAGCAGCTGGGGGGTTGGGCTCAATGAGCAGTTCTTC. Translation gives CASSWGVGLNEQFF. The full variable domain, completed using reference TRBV7-2 and TRBJ2-1, is GAGVSQSPSNKVTEKGKDVELRCDPISGHTALYWYRQSLGQGLEFLIYFQGNSAPDKSGLPSDRFSAERTGGSVSTLTIQRTQQEDSAVYLCASSWGVGLNEQFFGPGTRLTVL.

The chain recombines TRBV6-5 with TRBJ1-2; D gene uncertain. The germline V and J ends were trimmed by 2 bases and 2 bases, with 9 bases remaining between them. The CDR3 length is 14 residues. Germline values: CDR1 MNHEY, CDR2 SVGAGI. The CDR3 DNA reads TGTGCCAGCAGTTACGGAGGAGAGAACTATGGCTACACCTTC. Its protein product is CASSYGGENYGYTF.

The chain joins TRBV19 to TRBJ2-2, with TRBD2 identical over 8 bases. There are 15 residues in the CDR3. V lost 7 bases to trimming and J lost 1 base; unmatched junction nucleotides: 5. The V gene's germline CDR1 is LNHDA and CDR2 SQIVND (reference sequence). DNA of the CDR3: TGTGCCAGTACTACTAGCGGACTGAACACCGGGGAGCTGTTTTTT. Residues: CASTTSGLNTGELFF.

The chain couples TRBV11-2 to TRBJ1-6, with a weak D call TRBD1 (5 bases). The CDR3 runs to 16 residues. Germline-derived CDR1 and CDR2 are SGHAT and FQNNGV. V lost 1 base and J 6 bases, leaving 13 bases between the germline ends. CDR3 DNA sequence: TGTGCCAGCAGCTTAGGGGCAGGGTCGGCTAATTCACCCCTCCACTTT. Protein: CASSLGAGSANSPLHF.

A few counts support this clone. The V and J genes are TRBV28 and TRBJ1-6; no reliable D call. The V gene's germline CDR1 is MDHEN and CDR2 SYDVKM. The CDR3 is made up of 14 amino acids. V lost 6 bases to trimming and J lost 10 bases, with 16 bases between them. The CDR3 sequence is CASSQVTHASPLHF. CDR3 in DNA: TGTGCCAGCAGCCAAGTGACACATGCGTCACCCCTCCACTTT.

The chain has TRBV15 and TRBJ2-4, with D uncertain. V was pared by 4 bases and J by 6 bases, with 13 bases between. Germline-derived CDR1 and CDR2 are LNHNV and YYDKDF (reference sequence). The CDR3 extends over 14 amino acids. CDR3 sequence reads: CATSTGPSGNIQYF. In DNA, the CDR3 is TGTGCCACCAGCACAGGTCCATCCGGAAACATTCAGTACTTC. Variable domain in full (rest from reference TRBV15 and TRBJ2-4): DAMVIQNPRYQVTQFGKPVTLSCSQTLNHNVMYWYQQKSSQAPKLLFHYYDKDFNNEADTPDNFQSRRPNTSFCFLDIRSPGLGDTAMYLCATSTGPSGNIQYFGAGTRLSVL.

The V gene is TRBV6-7, the J gene TRBJ1-5, with D hard to call. TRBV6-7 counts as an open reading frame of uncertain function. The V end was cut by 10 bases, the J end by 0 bases, with 22 bases between. The CDR3 length is 17 residues. The CDR3 loop reads CATPRWAELYSNQPQHF. The CDR3, as DNA: TGTGCCACCCCCCGTTGGGCAGAACTTTATAGCAATCAGCCCCAGCATTTT.

A word on this clone: The sample has other DNA sequences that encode this CDR3 too. This sequence joins TRBV28 and TRBJ1-5, with 7 positions matching TRBD1. Germline V gene data show CDR1 as MDHEN and CDR2 as SYDVKM. CDR3 size: 15 residues. V gave up 6 bases and J gave up 2 bases; unmatched junction bases: 7. The CDR3 is CASSQQGTGNQPQHF. The CDR3, as DNA: TGTGCCAGCAGCCAACAGGGGACAGGCAATCAGCCCCAGCATTTT. The whole variable domain, filled in from reference TRBV28 and TRBJ1-5, reads DVKVTQSSRYLVKRTGEKVFLECVQDMDHENMFWYRQDPGLGLRLIYFSYDVKMKEKGDIPEGYSVSREKKERFSLILESASTNQTSMYLCASSQQGTGNQPQHFGDGTRLSIL.